These 27 T cell receptor beta chains originate from one sample sequenced in a study of identical twins. A single record per CDR3 protein comes from TCRdb applying MiXCR to the 5' RACE reads. The repertoire holds about 890,000 distinct CDR3 sequences, about 12% seen once, with 1.5% to 2% in the top ten. A further study also used this sample, focusing on yellow fever vaccine responses in identical twins.

The sequenced sample was PBMCs. These receptors originate from a woman aged 18-35 years in good health.

This clonotype was picked up many times. This chain connects TRBV7-3 to TRBJ2-3, with TRBD2 matching over 8 bases. The CDR3 runs to 16 residues. After removal of 5 bases from V and 1 base from J, the junction contained 8 bases not matched to a gene. Germline CDR1 SGHTA, CDR2 FQGTGA. The chain's CDR3 is CASSPPGGGGTDTQYF. The DNA of the CDR3 is TGTGCCAGCAGCCCCCCGGGAGGGGGGGGCACAGATACGCAGTATTTT.

The J gene is TRBJ2-5, the V gene TRBV18, with D unclear. Germline CDR1 and CDR2: KGHSH and LQKENI. V gave up 4 bases and J gave up 3 bases, with 27 bases separating them. The CDR3 is 19 amino acids. The CDR3 DNA reads as TGTGCCAGCTCACGAACACCCGCCTTGACGCTCCACTCGGAAGAGACCCAGTACTTC. Amino acid sequence: CASSRTPALTLHSEETQYF.

The V and J genes are TRBV6-2 or TRBV6-3 and TRBJ2-2; the match to TRBD1 covers 7 bases. CDR3 size: 15 residues. The V gene's germline CDR1 is MNHEY and CDR2 SVGEGT. After removal of 3 bases from V and 6 bases from J, the junction contained 7 bases not matched to a gene. In DNA, the CDR3 is TGTGCCAGCAGTTATTTCAGGGGGTTGTCCGGGGAGCTGTTTTTT. Its protein product is CASSYFRGLSGELFF.

CDR3: CASSQRQTNEKLFF. For the CDR3, the DNA is TGCGCCAGCAGCCAGAGGCAAACTAATGAAAAACTGTTTTTT. J is TRBJ1-4 and V is TRBV4-1; unclear D gene. Trimming cost V 3 bases and J 1 base, with 6 bases left between them. The V gene's germline CDR1 is MGHRA and CDR2 YSYEKL. This CDR3 is built from 14 residues.

The J gene is TRBJ1-2, the V gene TRBV19; 7 nucleotides line up with TRBD1. The CDR3 totals 13 residues. The ends lost 8 bases at V and 1 base at J; junction bases unmatched: 4. Germline V CDR1 and CDR2: LNHDA, SQIVND (reference sequence). The CDR3 region is CASGTDFNYGYTF. In DNA, the CDR3 is TGTGCCAGTGGGACAGACTTTAACTATGGCTACACCTTC.

The V call is TRBV12-3 or TRBV12-4, the J call TRBJ1-2, with TRBD1 matching over 11 bases. The V segment lost 4 bases and the J segment 4 bases; nucleotides outside the gene matches: 5. The CDR3 length is 15 residues. The CDR3 here is CASSSGQGAFYGYTF. The CDR3 DNA sequence: TGTGCCAGCAGTTCCGGACAGGGGGCGTTCTATGGCTACACCTTC.

This clonotype was observed a handful of times. This sequence joins TRBV10-3 and TRBJ1-4; TRBD1 matches 8 bases. V shed 4 bases and J 6 bases; nucleotides not matched to a gene: 7. The CDR3 contains 15 residues. The germline CDR1 and CDR2 sequences are ENHRY and SYGVKD. The CDR3 DNA follows: TGTGCCATCAGTGTGCTCAGGGGGCAGGATGAAAAACTGTTTTTT. Translation gives CAISVLRGQDEKLFF.

V is TRBV3-1 and J is TRBJ2-2; 7 bases fit TRBD1. The CDR3 loop spans 17 amino acids. Unmatched junction bases numbered 6, after V lost 0 bases and J lost 2 bases. The germline V gene encodes CDR1 LGHDT and CDR2 YNNKEL (reference sequence). The CDR3 sequence: CASSQEAPGGNTGELFF. The CDR3 region has the DNA TGTGCCAGCAGCCAAGAGGCCCCAGGGGGAAACACCGGGGAGCTGTTTTTT.

This clonotype was detected many times. The chain has TRBV28 and TRBJ2-1, with 14 bases matching TRBD2. J was trimmed by 4 bases and V by 5 bases; bases with no gene match: 4. The CDR3 is 16 residues long. Germline loops: CDR1 MDHEN, CDR2 SYDVKM. The CDR3 DNA reads TGTGCCAGCAGTGGGACTAGCGGGAGAGAATACAATGAGCAGTTCTTC. This codes for CASSGTSGREYNEQFF.

The rearrangement links TRBV15 to TRBJ2-3, with 11 positions matching TRBD1. This CDR3 comprises 18 residues. Germline CDR1 is LNHNV and CDR2 is YYDKDF (reference sequence). Losses at the gene ends were 3 bases for V and 1 base for J; bases not matched to a gene: 9. The CDR3 spells CATSSRTGGAWGTDTQYF. DNA for the CDR3: TGTGCCACCAGCAGTAGGACAGGGGGCGCTTGGGGCACAGATACGCAGTATTTT.

This clonotype was counted a few times. The chain employs TRBV6-2 or TRBV6-3 and TRBJ2-5; 8 nucleotides line up with TRBD2. This CDR3 comprises 14 residues. The germline gives CDR1 MNHEY, CDR2 SVGEGT. After removal of 3 bases from V and 4 bases from J, the junction contained 4 bases not matched to a gene. CDR3 bases: TGTGCCAGCAGTTATGCGGGAGGCGGAGAGACCCAGTACTTC. This gives the protein CASSYAGGGETQYF.

This clonotype was counted between two and nine times. The gene calls are TRBV5-1 and TRBJ2-1; D is perhaps TRBD2 (5 bases). The CDR3 covers 19 residues. Trimming stripped 0 bases from V and 5 bases from J, with 24 bases between. The germline V gene encodes CDR1 SGHRS and CDR2 YFSETQ. CDR3 in amino acids: CASSLGPSRFIAPNNEQFF. In DNA, the CDR3 is TGCGCCAGCAGCTTGGGCCCCTCTCGATTCATAGCGCCCAACAATGAGCAGTTCTTC.

In its sample, this clonotype was seen a few times. The chain is built from TRBV12-3 or TRBV12-4 and TRBJ1-6; D possibly corresponds to TRBD1 (5 bases). The ends were cut back, 2 bases at V and 6 bases at J, with 8 bases in the middle. The CDR3 runs to 14 residues. In DNA form, the CDR3 reads TGTGCCAGCAGTTTAAGGGGCTTTAATTCACCCCTCCACTTT. This translates into CASSLRGFNSPLHF.

The chain joins TRBV20-1 to TRBJ1-1; 7 positions agree with TRBD1. J gave up 8 bases and V 1 base, and 4 bases lay outside the gene matches. In germline, CDR1 is DFQATT, CDR2 SNEGSKA (reference sequence). The CDR3 runs 12 residues. The CDR3 sequence is CSARGQGGEAFF. The CDR3 nucleotides are TGCAGTGCTAGAGGACAGGGTGGGGAAGCTTTCTTT.

This clonotype was seen many times. The V call is TRBV7-8, the J call TRBJ2-7; D is possibly TRBD1 (6 bases). Germline lookup yields CDR1 SGHVS and CDR2 FQNEAQ. V was shortened by 1 base and J by 6 bases, with 13 bases between the two germline ends. The CDR3 runs 14 residues. Here the CDR3 DNA reads TGTGCCAGCAGCTTAGGAACAGGGCTCCGCGAGCAGTACGTC. This sequence encodes CASSLGTGLREQYV.

This clonotype was recorded only once. The rearrangement joins TRBV5-6 to TRBJ2-1; 8 bases agree with TRBD2. Germline V gene lookup returns CDR1 SGHDT and CDR2 YYEEEE. The CDR3 contains 15 residues. V gave up 0 bases and J gave up 4 bases; unmatched junction bases: 3. As DNA, the CDR3 is TGTGCCAGCAGCTTGGTTCCGGGAGGGTACAATGAGCAGTTCTTC. Translating it yields CASSLVPGGYNEQFF. Looking up the rest from reference TRBV5-6 and TRBJ2-1 gives the full variable domain: DAGVTQSPTHLIKTRGQQVTLRCSPKSGHDTVSWYQQALGQGPQFIFQYYEEEERQRGNFPDRFSGHQFPNYSSELNVNALLLGDSALYLCASSLVPGGYNEQFFGPGTRLTVL.

This clonotype was found a few times. This chain joins TRBV14 and TRBJ2-1, with 8 bases lining up with TRBD2. From germline, CDR1 is SGHDN and CDR2 FVKESK. There are 16 residues in the CDR3. V lost 2 bases to trimming and J lost 1 base; unmatched junction nucleotides: 4. The CDR3 nucleotides read TGTGCCAGCAGCCAACTAGCGGGCTCTTCCTACAATGAGCAGTTCTTC. It is translated as CASSQLAGSSYNEQFF.

There are a few counts of this clonotype. The J gene is TRBJ2-1, the V gene TRBV7-9; TRBD1 agrees at 8 bases. Germline trimming cut 4 bases from V and 5 bases from J; bases unmatched to any gene: 7. Germline CDR1 reads SEHNR; CDR2 reads FQNEAQ (reference sequence). CDR3 length: 15 residues. This chain's CDR3 is CASSSLRGPHNEQFF. CDR3 sequence (DNA): TGTGCCAGCAGCTCCCTCAGGGGGCCCCACAATGAGCAGTTCTTC.

This clonotype was found many times. The CDR3 region is CASSLKYSNQPQHF. Here the CDR3 DNA reads TGTGCCAGCAGTTTAAAGTATAGCAATCAGCCCCAGCATTTT. The gene calls are TRBV12-3 or TRBV12-4 and TRBJ1-5; D is ambiguous. The CDR3 is 14 amino acids. With 2 bases removed from V and 0 bases from J, the gap between germline ends came to 5 bases.

This clonotype was seen only a few times. V usage is TRBV12-3 or TRBV12-4 and J usage is TRBJ2-1; TRBD2 matches at 8 bases. V shed 5 bases, J shed 11 bases, and the junction held 20 bases outside the gene matches. The CDR3 is 17 amino acids. CDR3 loop: CASSPSIGPGGSQKQFF. CDR3 DNA sequence: TGTGCCAGCAGTCCATCAATCGGTCCGGGAGGGTCCCAAAAGCAGTTCTTC.

This clonotype has ten or more counts. This chain uses TRBV29-1 with TRBJ2-3; D remains unclear. Germline assignment: CDR1 SQVTM and CDR2 ANQGSEA. The CDR3 length is 12 residues. Between the trimmed V and J ends, which lost 2 bases and 2 bases, there was a span of 5 bases. The CDR3 is CSVELNTDTQYF. The CDR3 bases are TGCAGCGTTGAACTCAACACAGATACGCAGTATTTT.

Only a few counts were recorded for this clonotype. This chain uses TRBV12-3 or TRBV12-4 with TRBJ2-7; TRBD2 aligns across 8 bases. CDR3 length: 18 amino acids. J was trimmed by 2 bases and V by 2 bases; bases with no gene match: 14. In DNA, the CDR3 is TGTGCCAGCAGTTTATCGGACGGGGACGGGACTAGGCCCTACGAGCAGTACTTC. Protein product: CASSLSDGDGTRPYEQYF.

This clonotype was found a few times. The CDR3 bases are TGCAGTGCTAGAAGTCCCTCTAGCGGGAGATTAGAGACCCAGTACTTC. Its translation: CSARSPSSGRLETQYF. The V and J genes are TRBV20-1 and TRBJ2-5; TRBD2 aligns across 10 bases. J was trimmed by 4 bases and V by 2 bases; bases with no gene match: 10. CDR1 is DFQATT, CDR2 SNEGSKA, per germline (reference sequence). The CDR3 totals 16 residues.

This chain links TRBV28 with TRBJ2-7; D perhaps matches TRBD2 (7 bases). Trimming shortened V by 10 bases and J by 5 bases, and 18 bases separated the two germline ends. The CDR3 totals 13 residues. From germline, CDR1 is MDHEN and CDR2 SYDVKM. The CDR3 region is CATGGRTYHEQYF. Here the CDR3 DNA reads TGTGCCACGGGGGGCCGAACATACCACGAGCAGTACTTC. The whole variable domain, remainder taken from reference TRBV28 and TRBJ2-7, is DVKVTQSSRYLVKRTGEKVFLECVQDMDHENMFWYRQDPGLGLRLIYFSYDVKMKEKGDIPEGYSVSREKKERFSLILESASTNQTSMYLCATGGRTYHEQYFGPGTRLTVT.

The table lists this clonotype with a few counts. V usage is TRBV2 and J usage is TRBJ2-1; D is perhaps TRBD2 (6 bases). Germline V gene data show CDR1 as SNHLY and CDR2 as FYNNEI. This CDR3 region has 12 residues. V dropped 7 bases and J dropped 8 bases, with 12 bases sitting between them. The CDR3, as DNA: TGTGCCAGCACCACCGGGACTCATGAGCAGTTCTTC. Translating gives CASTTGTHEQFF.

This clonotype was counted only a few times. The chain links TRBV5-4 to TRBJ1-6; D is possibly TRBD1 (6 bases). The V end was cut by 4 bases, the J end by 8 bases, with 16 bases between. The CDR3 is made up of 15 amino acids. Germline-derived CDR1 and CDR2 are SGHNT and YYREEE (reference sequence). CDR3 loop: CASSNWDYRDSPLHF. CDR3 bases: TGTGCCAGCAGCAACTGGGACTACAGGGATTCACCCCTCCACTTT.

The chain couples TRBV10-3 to TRBJ1-2, with D perhaps TRBD1 (5 bases). Trimming removed 6 bases from V and 6 bases from J, with 14 bases in between. The CDR3 contains 13 residues. The V gene's germline CDR1 is ENHRY and CDR2 SYGVKD. The CDR3 region is CAIRAGTTNGYTF. As DNA, the CDR3 is TGTGCCATCAGGGCAGGGACCACGAATGGCTACACCTTC.